This T cell receptor beta chain is drawn from a study of early T cells in non-severe SARS-CoV-2 infection. Background on the study: Alpha and beta chains were unpaired, from unsorted whole-blood bulk RNA.

TCRdb reprocessed the 5' RACE reads via MiXCR and lists one record per CDR3 protein. This table has roughly 30,000 distinct CDR3 sequences, about 4.6% appearing once. Points on this clonotype: What it binds is unknown.

The CDR3 length is 13 residues. Germline-derived CDR1 and CDR2 are KGHSH and LQKENI. The J segment lost 5 bases and the V segment lost 2 bases, leaving 2 bases of the junction unmatched. Regarding the study as a whole: The matching step, a VDJdb search, favored anti-spike CD8 responses and missed private and CD4 specificities.

The J gene is TRBJ2-5, the V gene TRBV18; 7 bases fit TRBD1. This clonotype was sampled from an adult who was a healthcare worker with PCR-confirmed SARS-CoV-2 infection or an uninfected control (not recorded which). Sequences were obtained from whole blood. The CDR3 sequence is CASSPTGEETQYF. As DNA, the CDR3 is TGTGCCAGCTCACCAACAGGGGAGGAGACCCAGTACTTC.